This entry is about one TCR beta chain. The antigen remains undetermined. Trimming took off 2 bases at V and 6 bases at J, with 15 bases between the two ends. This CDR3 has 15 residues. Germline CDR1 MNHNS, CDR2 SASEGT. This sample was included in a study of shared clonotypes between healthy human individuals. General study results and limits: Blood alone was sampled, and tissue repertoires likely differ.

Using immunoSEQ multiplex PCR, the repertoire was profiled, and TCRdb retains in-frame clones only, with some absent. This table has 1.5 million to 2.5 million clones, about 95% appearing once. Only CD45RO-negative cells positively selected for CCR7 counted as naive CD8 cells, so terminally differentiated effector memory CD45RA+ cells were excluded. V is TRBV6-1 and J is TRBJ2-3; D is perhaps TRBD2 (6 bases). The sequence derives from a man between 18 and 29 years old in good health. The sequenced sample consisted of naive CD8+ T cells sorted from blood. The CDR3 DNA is TGTGCCAGCAGTGAAATACGAGGGGAGGCGGATACGCAGTATTTT. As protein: CASSEIRGEADTQYF.